Following are 31 T cell receptor beta chains from one sample sequenced in a study of radiation and T cells in renal cell carcinoma. Assay: immunoSEQ multiplex PCR; the TCRdb copy retains only in-frame clones and omits some. The sample includes around 170,000 clones, about 88% of them seen just once. Time point given: blood 4 weeks post-SBRT, at nephrectomy. Described treatment: 15 Gy SBRT to primary tumor, nephrectomy 4 weeks later. The sequenced sample was blood, obtained from a patient whose treatment included radiotherapy and nephrectomy. These receptors all come from a woman aged 50 to 60 with renal cell carcinoma.

The genes are TRBV9 and TRBJ1-4, with D possibly matching TRBD1 (5 bases). In germline, CDR1 is SGDLS, CDR2 YYNGEE. CDR3 length equals 15 residues. V lost 0 bases, J lost 7 bases, and 13 bases lay in between. CDR3 nucleotides: TGTGCCAGCAGCGTAGGACAGAATTCGGGTGAAAAACTGTTTTTT. Translation gives CASSVGQNSGEKLFF.

The chain joins TRBV5-1 to TRBJ1-6, with TRBD1 as a possible D gene (6 bases). CDR3 size: 17 residues. V lost 0 bases, J lost 13 bases, and 23 bases lay in between. CDR1 is SGHRS, CDR2 YFSETQ, per germline. CDR3 protein: CASSLELAGAGGGPLHF. CDR3 coding DNA: TGCGCCAGCAGCTTGGAACTTGCAGGGGCAGGCGGGGGGCCCCTCCACTTT.

The chain uses TRBV5-1 and TRBJ1-1, with D uncertain. This CDR3 has 12 residues. From germline, CDR1 is SGHRS and CDR2 YFSETQ. V lost 0 bases, J lost 10 bases, and 10 bases lay in between. CDR3 protein: CASSLEPGGAFF. CDR3 in DNA: TGCGCCAGCAGCTTGGAGCCGGGAGGAGCTTTCTTT.

V gene TRBV11-3 combines with J gene TRBJ1-6, with D possibly TRBD1 on 6 matching bases. From germline, CDR1 is SGHNT and CDR2 YENEEA. Trimming pared 3 bases from V and 14 bases from J, leaving 14 bases between. This CDR3 is 13 amino acids long. The CDR3 is CASSFSGDKALHF. The CDR3 nucleotides read TGTGCCAGCAGCTTTTCCGGGGACAAAGCCCTCCACTTT.

The chain has TRBV19 and TRBJ2-6; the D gene is possibly TRBD2 (7 bases). Germline CDR1 is LNHDA and CDR2 is SQIVND (reference sequence). Trimming pared 3 bases from V and 3 bases from J, leaving 12 bases between. The CDR3 runs 16 residues. CDR3 amino acids: CASSIGGADGANVLTF. CDR3 DNA sequence: TGTGCCAGTAGTATTGGGGGGGCCGATGGGGCCAACGTCCTGACTTTC.

This clone was counted only a few times. The chain employs TRBV18 and TRBJ1-1; D remains unclear. Looked up from germline, CDR1 is KGHSH and CDR2 is LQKENI. The CDR3 is 13 amino acids. Trimming stripped 8 bases from V and 2 bases from J, with 12 bases between. DNA for the CDR3: TGTGCCAGCGGTCCGGGAGTAAACACTGAAGCTTTCTTT. Protein product: CASGPGVNTEAFF.

This sequence joins TRBV19 and TRBJ2-5, with 10 bases fitting TRBD1. This CDR3 contains 13 residues. The J segment lost 5 bases and the V segment lost 8 bases, leaving 5 bases of the junction unmatched. Germline-derived CDR1 and CDR2 are LNHDA and SQIVND (reference sequence). The CDR3 sequence: CASGPGQGETQYF. CDR3 in DNA: TGTGCCAGTGGACCGGGACAGGGGGAGACCCAGTACTTC.

The chain has TRBV19 and TRBJ2-3; the match to TRBD2 covers 7 bases. There are 15 residues in the CDR3. CDR1 and CDR2 from the germline V gene are LNHDA and SQIVND (reference sequence). The V gene end was trimmed by 7 bases and the J gene end by 0 bases; junction bases not matched to a gene: 7. The chain's CDR3 is CASTLGGTSTDTQYF. The CDR3 DNA is TGTGCCAGTACCCTGGGGGGGACTAGCACAGATACGCAGTATTTT.

J is TRBJ2-3 and V is TRBV29-1, with D perhaps assigned TRBD1 or TRBD2 (5 bases each). The CDR3 runs 15 residues. Germline V gene lookup returns CDR1 SQVTM and CDR2 ANQGSEA. V shed 3 bases and J shed 4 bases, with 17 bases lying between them. CDR3 sequence (DNA): TGCAGCGTTGAGCCGGATGGGGGATCTGCAGATACGCAGTATTTT. It encodes CSVEPDGGSADTQYF.

This chain's CDR3 is CATSGETNTEAFF. In DNA, the CDR3 is TGTGCCACCTCAGGGGAAACGAACACTGAAGCTTTCTTT. The chain combines TRBV10-3 with TRBJ1-1; tentative D call: TRBD1 (6 bases). Per germline, CDR1 ENHRY and CDR2 SYGVKD. With 10 bases removed from V and 1 base from J, the gap between germline ends came to 13 bases. CDR3 length equals 13 residues.

The gene calls are TRBV19 and TRBJ2-1; TRBD2 is a possible D gene (5 bases). V was pared by 2 bases and J by 0 bases, with 11 bases between. CDR1 and CDR2 (germline): LNHDA, SQIVND (reference sequence). The CDR3 sequence is 16 residues long. In DNA form, the CDR3 reads TGTGCCAGTAGTATACTCTCGGGGAGCTCCTACAATGAGCAGTTCTTC. This encodes CASSILSGSSYNEQFF.

The rearrangement links TRBV6-1 to TRBJ1-1; D remains ambiguous. V lost 8 bases to trimming and J lost 3 bases, with 13 bases between them. This CDR3 region has 13 residues. From germline, CDR1 is MNHNS and CDR2 SASEGT. CDR3 region: CASLRERDTEAFF. CDR3 in DNA: TGTGCCAGCTTGCGAGAAAGGGACACTGAAGCTTTCTTT.

The chain links TRBV9 to TRBJ1-2, with D tentatively TRBD1 (5 bases). There are 14 residues in the CDR3. Germline CDR1 is SGDLS and CDR2 is YYNGEE. V lost 5 bases and J lost 5, with 16 bases in between. CDR3 in DNA: TGTGCCAGCAGTCATGGGGCATCTATTTATGGCTACACCTTC. Translating gives CASSHGASIYGYTF.

The chain has TRBV10-3 and TRBJ1-2; maybe TRBD1 (6 bases). The V and J ends lost 7 bases and 0 bases respectively, with 9 bases between them. There are 13 residues in the CDR3. Germline V gene data show CDR1 as ENHRY and CDR2 as SYGVKD. CDR3 DNA sequence: TGTGCCATCAAAGGGGGGACTAACTATGGCTACACCTTC. Residues: CAIKGGTNYGYTF.

The V and J genes are TRBV27 and TRBJ2-2; the D is unclear. Trimming removed 3 bases from V and 1 base from J, with 9 bases in between. Germline CDR1 reads MNHEY; CDR2 reads SMNVEV (reference sequence). This CDR3 has 15 residues. This CDR3 reads CASSFSTGNTGELFF. The CDR3 bases are TGTGCCAGCAGTTTTTCCACGGGGAACACCGGGGAGCTGTTTTTT.

CDR3 sequence: CASSFRESGELFF. CDR3 bases: TGTGCCAGTAGTTTCCGGGAATCCGGGGAGCTGTTTTTT. This chain links TRBV19 with TRBJ2-2; maybe TRBD2 (5 bases). CDR1 and CDR2 (germline): LNHDA, SQIVND (reference sequence). Trimming pared 5 bases from V and 6 bases from J, leaving 10 bases between. There are 13 residues in the CDR3.

Here the CDR3 reads CASSPGGTGKRNTEAFF. CDR3 nucleotide sequence: TGTGCCAGCAGCCCCGGGGGGACAGGGAAGAGAAACACTGAAGCTTTCTTT. The chain joins TRBV7-9 to TRBJ1-1; 9 bases match TRBD1. The CDR3 extends over 17 amino acids. Germline CDR1 SEHNR, CDR2 FQNEAQ (reference sequence). The V gene end was trimmed by 5 bases and the J gene end by 2 bases; junction bases not matched to a gene: 12. Full variable domain (outside the CDR3, taken from reference TRBV7-9 and TRBJ1-1): DTGVSQNPRHKITKRGQNVTFRCDPISEHNRLYWYRQTLGQGPEFLTYFQNEAQLEKSRLLSDRFSAERPKGSFSTLEIQRTEQGDSAMYLCASSPGGTGKRNTEAFFGQGTRLTVV.

This chain connects TRBV29-1 to TRBJ1-2; weak D call: TRBD1 (5 bases). The germline V gene encodes CDR1 SQVTM and CDR2 ANQGSEA. V lost 6 bases to trimming and J lost 3 bases, with 17 bases between them. The CDR3 is made up of 14 amino acids. CDR3 sequence: CSVMNTGHHYGYTF. In DNA form, the CDR3 reads TGCAGCGTAATGAATACCGGACATCACTATGGCTACACCTTC.

This chain joins TRBV18 and TRBJ1-1; 8 nucleotides match TRBD1. The CDR3 sequence is 17 residues long. Germline V CDR1 and CDR2: KGHSH, LQKENI. Trimming removed 4 bases from V and 6 bases from J; junction bases left unmatched: 16. The CDR3 DNA sequence: TGTGCCAGCTCACGACGGGACAGGCATCTGTCGTTGGCTGAAGCTTTCTTT. This sequence encodes CASSRRDRHLSLAEAFF.

The genes are TRBV18 and TRBJ2-5; 9 bases agree with TRBD2. V was clipped by 6 bases and J by 1 base; unmatched bases: 9. CDR3 length: 16 residues. The germline CDR1 and CDR2 sequences are KGHSH and LQKENI. The CDR3 nucleotides are TGTGCCAGCTCCCGCTCGCGGGGGGGCCCCCAAGAGACCCAGTACTTC. This sequence encodes CASSRSRGGPQETQYF.

This chain links TRBV19 with TRBJ1-5; the D gene is possibly TRBD1 (5 bases). The CDR3 loop spans 18 amino acids. Germline assignment: CDR1 LNHDA and CDR2 SQIVND (reference sequence). V lost 4 bases to trimming and J lost 1 base, with 20 bases between them. The CDR3 DNA follows: TGTGCCAGTAGTACTCCGGGACTGTTTATTAAGAGCAATCAGCCCCAGCATTTT. Its protein product is CASSTPGLFIKSNQPQHF. The variable domain in full, completed from reference TRBV19 and TRBJ1-5, reads DGGITQSPKYLFRKEGQNVTLSCEQNLNHDAMYWYRQDPGQGLRLIYYSQIVNDFQKGDIAEGYSVSREKKESFPLTVTSAQKNPTAFYLCASSTPGLFIKSNQPQHFGDGTRLSIL.

This clone appeared a single time. This chain joins TRBV29-1 and TRBJ1-1; 8 nucleotides match TRBD1. V shed 8 bases and J 0 bases; nucleotides not matched to a gene: 8. The CDR3 sequence is 14 residues long. CDR1 and CDR2 (germline): SQVTM, ANQGSEA. Here the CDR3 reads CSSGGSSMNTEAFF. The CDR3 nucleotides read TGCAGCTCAGGGGGCTCGTCGATGAACACTGAAGCTTTCTTT.

This sequence joins TRBV6-6 and TRBJ2-1, with unresolved D. The CDR3 length is 16 residues. Germline assignment: CDR1 MNHNY and CDR2 SVGAGI (reference sequence). V was clipped by 5 bases and J by 9 bases, with 23 bases between them. CDR3 protein: CASSPSPRTAASEQFF. In DNA form, the CDR3 reads TGTGCCAGCAGTCCCTCTCCTAGGACGGCGGCGAGTGAGCAGTTCTTC.

This clone was detected a few times. The V call is TRBV4-1, the J call TRBJ1-1; the match to TRBD1 covers 8 bases. Germline assignment: CDR1 MGHRA and CDR2 YSYEKL. V shed 6 bases, J shed 0 bases, and the junction held 12 bases outside the gene matches. The length of the CDR3 is 17 residues. In DNA form, the CDR3 reads TGCGCCAGCAGAACTACAGGGGGAGGAGGGATGAACACTGAAGCTTTCTTT. This translates into CASRTTGGGGMNTEAFF.

The chain employs TRBV19 and TRBJ2-5, with a weak D call TRBD2 (6 bases). The V gene's germline CDR1 is LNHDA and CDR2 SQIVND (reference sequence). The V gene lost 6 bases and the J gene lost 2 bases, with 22 bases spanning the gap. This CDR3 region has 17 residues. DNA for the CDR3: TGTGCCAGTAGCTTATTACGGGGAGGAGATAAACAAGAGACCCAGTACTTC. This translates into CASSLLRGGDKQETQYF.

The gene calls are TRBV5-1 and TRBJ2-7, with TRBD1 matching over 7 bases. The CDR3 sequence is 15 residues long. CDR1 and CDR2 (germline): SGHRS, YFSETQ. The ends lost 5 bases at V and 4 bases at J; junction bases unmatched: 12. The CDR3 DNA is TGCGCCAGCAGGTCTATAGGACAGGAGACGTACGAGCAGTACTTC. Its protein product is CASRSIGQETYEQYF.

This rearrangement joins TRBV5-6 to TRBJ2-7; tentatively, D is TRBD2 (5 bases). This CDR3 contains 13 residues. V lost 2 bases, J lost 5 bases, and 11 bases lay in between. Germline-derived CDR1 and CDR2 are SGHDT and YYEEEE. CDR3 protein: CASSLKGVDEQYF. As DNA, the CDR3 is TGTGCCAGCAGCTTAAAGGGAGTGGACGAGCAGTACTTC.

The chain carries TRBV28 and TRBJ2-7; 8 bases agree with TRBD1. The ends lost 5 bases at V and 2 bases at J; junction bases unmatched: 8. The CDR3 has 15 residues. Germline V gives CDR1 MDHEN, CDR2 SYDVKM. The CDR3 sequence is CASSPSGQGAYEQYF. CDR3 DNA: TGTGCCAGCAGTCCCAGCGGACAGGGAGCCTACGAGCAGTACTTC.

The rearrangement links TRBV9 to TRBJ2-3, with TRBD2 matching over 10 bases. Germline CDR1 reads SGDLS; CDR2 reads YYNGEE. The CDR3 sequence is 16 residues long. Unmatched junction bases numbered 11, after V lost 4 bases and J lost 6 bases. For the CDR3, the DNA is TGTGCCAGCAGCCCAACCTTAGCGGGGGGAGGGGATACGCAGTATTTT. It yields the protein CASSPTLAGGGDTQYF.

The J gene is TRBJ2-5, the V gene TRBV7-9; no clear D. V gave up 0 bases and J gave up 2 bases, with 10 bases separating them. This CDR3 contains 15 residues. CDR1 SEHNR and CDR2 FQNEAQ come from the germline V gene (reference sequence). CDR3: CASSLAGRLQETQYF. The CDR3 coding sequence is TGTGCCAGCAGCTTAGCAGGTCGCTTACAAGAGACCCAGTACTTC. Drawing the rest from reference TRBV7-9 and TRBJ2-5, the complete variable domain is DTGVSQNPRHKITKRGQNVTFRCDPISEHNRLYWYRQTLGQGPEFLTYFQNEAQLEKSRLLSDRFSAERPKGSFSTLEIQRTEQGDSAMYLCASSLAGRLQETQYFGPGTRLLVL.

The V and J genes are TRBV6-1 and TRBJ1-4, with no clear D. In germline, CDR1 is MNHNS, CDR2 SASEGT. CDR3 length equals 15 residues. V dropped 2 bases and J dropped 8 bases, with 15 bases sitting between them. The CDR3: CASSEPVPRSEKLFF. CDR3 sequence (DNA): TGTGCCAGCAGTGAACCCGTACCTAGGAGCGAAAAACTGTTTTTT.